This T cell receptor (beta chain) was recorded in a study of blood T cell repertoires in COVID-19. In the study's own analysis: Scientists estimated how many nucleated cells there were by amplifying reference gene primers. The data were produced by immunoSEQ multiplex PCR, yet TCRdb's version contains in-frame clones alone and is incomplete. The V and J calls and clone size were taken over from that table, and D and trimming were inferred from the DNA. This sample has about 200,000 clones; about nine tenths occur once, and the top ten carry 3.5% to 4%. Sequencing was carried out using PBMCs or T cells enriched from blood (not recorded which). The receptor comes from a woman aged 30 to 39 with acute COVID-19.

The CDR3 region is CAISVRDRGQTGELFF. CDR3 bases: TGTGCCATCAGTGTACGTGACAGGGGGCAAACCGGGGAGCTGTTTTTT. The chain carries TRBV10-3 and TRBJ2-2; 10 bases are shared with TRBD1. In germline, CDR1 is ENHRY, CDR2 SYGVKD. Losses at the gene ends were 4 bases for V and 5 bases for J; bases not matched to a gene: 7. The CDR3 extends over 16 amino acids.